The clone carrying this T cell receptor beta chain was detected a few times. TCRdb's copy holds only in-frame clones and misses some; the assay was immunoSEQ multiplex PCR. The data contain approximately 86,000 clones, 90% to 95% of them singletons. The sample is drawn from a study of control samples from healthy donors and cancer patients. The clonotype comes from a woman in her thirties in good health. Specimen: blood.

The CDR3 bases are TGTGCCAGCAGTTTATATTCGTCCTATAGATCACCCCTCCACTTT. This translates into CASSLYSSYRSPLHF. The rearrangement links TRBV28 to TRBJ1-6; no definite D call. V dropped 1 base and J dropped 10 bases, with 14 bases sitting between them. Germline V gene lookup returns CDR1 MDHEN and CDR2 SYDVKM. The CDR3 runs to 15 residues.